This TCR beta chain was found in a study of control samples from healthy donors and cancer patients. The method was immunoSEQ multiplex PCR; TCRdb's version includes in-frame clones alone and lacks a portion of them. The sample yields over 150,000 clones, approximately 92% seen once. The V gene's germline CDR1 is MGHRA and CDR2 YSYEKL. Deletions cut 6 bases from V and 0 bases from J, with 9 bases between. There are 13 residues in the CDR3. J is TRBJ2-7 and V is TRBV4-1; no firm D call. The TCR sequence derives from a young man in good health. The sample taken for sequencing was blood. This CDR3 reads CASSSLSSYEQYF. For the CDR3, the DNA is TGCGCCAGCAGTTCACTGAGCTCCTACGAGCAGTACTTC.